The rows below give T cell receptor beta chains drawn from one sample of a study of T-cell memory formation after mild COVID-19. TCRdb passed the 5' RACE reads through MiXCR, listing each CDR3 protein once. The sample records around 120,000 distinct CDR3 sequences, roughly 15% being singletons. The specimen was PBMCs or a T cell subset sorted from them (not recorded which). These receptors all come from an adult woman who had mild COVID-19 (a few samples of this study predate the infection). Cell type and time point are not known. The CDR3 runs from the conserved cysteine through the conserved F or W. D genes are given only for firm matches. Size is stated for part of the rows, as once, few or many counts, or as a class when the clone is expanded.

J: TRBJ2-5
V: TRBV15
D: NA
size: many
CDR3: CATSRELTDQETQYF
DNA: TGTGCCACCAGCAGAGAGCTGACAGACCAAGAGACCCAGTACTTC

J: TRBJ2-7
V: TRBV30
D: NA
size: few
CDR3: CAWSDGGLWEQYF
DNA: TGTGCCTGGAGTGACGGGGGTCTTTGGGAGCAGTACTTC

J: TRBJ2-5
V: TRBV7-9
D: NA
size: NA
CDR3: CASSPFPIDLLGEETQYF
DNA: TGTGCCAGCAGCCCATTCCCCATCGACTTACTTGGGGAAGAGACCCAGTACTTC

J: TRBJ2-3
V: TRBV20-1
D: NA
size: NA
CDR3: CSASKMRGGTDTQYF
DNA: TGCAGTGCTAGTAAGATGAGGGGGGGCACAGATACGCAGTATTTT

J: TRBJ1-1
V: TRBV10-3
D: NA
size: NA
CDR3: CAISESGGITEAFF
DNA: TGTGCCATCAGTGAGTCGGGCGGGATCACTGAAGCTTTCTTT

J: TRBJ2-1
V: TRBV12-3/TRBV12-4
D: TRBD2
size: many
CDR3: CASSWTSGALNEQFF
DNA: TGTGCCAGCAGTTGGACTAGCGGGGCCTTAAATGAGCAGTTCTTC

J: TRBJ2-1
V: TRBV3-1
D: NA
size: NA
CDR3: CASSQELGLWREQFF
DNA: TGTGCCAGCAGCCAAGAATTAGGCTTATGGAGGGAGCAGTTCTTC

J: TRBJ2-7
V: TRBV15
D: NA
size: NA
CDR3: CATSRDRDTDLEQYF
DNA: TGTGCCACCAGCAGAGATAGGGACACCGACCTCGAGCAGTACTTC

J: TRBJ2-7
V: TRBV29-1
D: NA
size: NA
CDR3: CSVTITASYEQYF
DNA: TGCAGCGTTACCATCACAGCCTCCTACGAGCAGTACTTC

J: TRBJ2-2
V: TRBV7-2
D: TRBD2
size: NA
CDR3: CASSRLTPGRMGGFTGELFF
DNA: TGTGCCAGCAGCCGACTGACCCCGGGACGAATGGGAGGGTTTACCGGGGAGCTGTTTTTT

J: TRBJ2-7
V: TRBV12-3/TRBV12-4
D: NA
size: NA
CDR3: CASSQGTYEQYF
DNA: TGTGCCAGCAGTCAGGGGACCTACGAGCAGTACTTC

J: TRBJ2-4
V: TRBV15
D: TRBD2
size: few
CDR3: CATSRDLGLAELAKNIQYF
DNA: TGTGCCACCAGCAGAGATCTCGGACTAGCGGAGTTAGCCAAAAACATTCAGTACTTC

J: TRBJ1-1
V: TRBV25-1
D: NA
size: few
CDR3: CASSDPGRTTEAFF
DNA: TGTGCCAGCAGTGATCCGGGGCGGACCACTGAAGCTTTCTTT

J: TRBJ1-2
V: TRBV4-3
D: NA
size: NA
CDR3: CASSQEWQGGYGYTF
DNA: TGCGCCAGCAGCCAAGAATGGCAGGGCGGCTATGGCTACACCTTC

J: TRBJ2-7
V: TRBV7-2
D: NA
size: many
CDR3: CASSRQTGTGYEQYF
DNA: TGTGCCAGCAGCCGCCAGACAGGGACTGGCTACGAGCAGTACTTC

J: TRBJ2-3
V: TRBV7-9
D: TRBD2
size: NA
CDR3: CASSRGGAKHF
DNA: TGTGCCAGCAGTCGCGGGGGGGCCAAACATTTT

J: TRBJ1-1
V: TRBV14
D: TRBD1
size: NA
CDR3: CASSQVPYRGRFTEAFF
DNA: TGTGCCAGCAGCCAAGTCCCTTACAGGGGGCGGTTTACTGAAGCTTTCTTT

J: TRBJ2-7
V: TRBV24-1
D: NA
size: many
CDR3: CATSEGSYEQYF
DNA: TGTGCCACCAGTGAAGGGAGCTACGAGCAGTACTTC

J: TRBJ2-2
V: TRBV10-3
D: NA
size: NA
CDR3: CASRQTGELFF
DNA: TGTGCCTCGAGACAGACCGGGGAGCTGTTTTTT

J: TRBJ1-6
V: TRBV4-1
D: NA
size: NA
CDR3: CASSAGDLNSPLHF
DNA: TGCGCCAGCAGCGCCGGGGACCTTAATTCACCCCTCCACTTT

J: TRBJ2-5
V: TRBV4-1
D: NA
size: NA
CDR3: CASSQDGGLGTQYF
DNA: TGCGCCAGCAGCCAAGACGGCGGGCTGGGGACCCAGTACTTC

J: TRBJ1-6
V: TRBV5-5
D: NA
size: NA
CDR3: CASSLAVQGNSPLHF
DNA: TGTGCCAGCAGCTTGGCAGTCCAGGGGAACTCACCCCTCCACTTT

J: TRBJ2-6
V: TRBV25-1
D: NA
size: few
CDR3: CASSEPTDSGANVLTF
DNA: TGTGCCAGCAGTGAACCTACAGACTCTGGGGCCAACGTCCTGACTTTC

J: TRBJ2-2
V: TRBV6-5
D: NA
size: once
CDR3: CASTGAGELFF
DNA: TGTGCCAGCACAGGAGCCGGGGAGCTGTTTTTT

J: TRBJ2-3
V: TRBV9
D: NA
size: NA
CDR3: CASSGKGGAGSTDTQYF
DNA: TGTGCCAGCAGCGGAAAAGGGGGAGCGGGAAGCACAGATACGCAGTATTTT

J: TRBJ2-7
V: TRBV27
D: NA
size: few
CDR3: CASSQPGFPYEQYF
DNA: TGTGCCAGCAGTCAACCCGGGTTTCCCTACGAGCAGTACTTC

J: TRBJ2-1
V: TRBV29-1
D: NA
size: many
CDR3: CSVVPSREQFF
DNA: TGCAGCGTCGTTCCTTCCCGTGAGCAGTTCTTC

J: TRBJ2-3
V: TRBV7-8
D: NA
size: NA
CDR3: CASSILGADTQYF
DNA: TGTGCCAGCAGCATACTAGGAGCCGATACGCAGTATTTT

J: TRBJ2-1
V: TRBV24-1
D: NA
size: NA
CDR3: CATSDLGSTEPNEQFF
DNA: TGTGCCACCAGTGATTTAGGATCCACTGAACCCAATGAGCAGTTCTTC

J: TRBJ1-2
V: TRBV14
D: TRBD1
size: NA
CDR3: CASSRAGTGLYGYTF
DNA: TGTGCCAGCAGCCGAGCCGGGACAGGCCTTTATGGCTACACCTTC

J: TRBJ1-6
V: TRBV10-3
D: NA
size: few
CDR3: CAISEAGSDGPLHF
DNA: TGTGCCATCAGTGAGGCGGGCTCGGATGGACCCCTCCACTTT

J: TRBJ2-6
V: TRBV5-6
D: TRBD2
size: NA
CDR3: CASSPPGGYGANVLTF
DNA: TGTGCCAGCAGCCCACCGGGGGGGTACGGGGCCAACGTCCTGACTTTC

J: TRBJ2-3
V: TRBV24-1
D: NA
size: NA
CDR3: CATSVQDRSTDTQYF
DNA: TGTGCCACCAGTGTGCAGGACAGAAGCACAGATACGCAGTATTTT

J: TRBJ2-1
V: TRBV7-9
D: TRBD2
size: NA
CDR3: CASSSSGKPYNEQFF
DNA: TGTGCCAGCAGTTCTAGCGGGAAGCCCTACAATGAGCAGTTCTTC

J: TRBJ2-7
V: TRBV19
D: NA
size: NA
CDR3: CASSSRGQGYHEQYF
DNA: TGTGCCAGTAGTAGCCGGGGGCAGGGCTACCACGAGCAGTACTTC

J: TRBJ1-6
V: TRBV6-5
D: NA
size: few
CDR3: CASRLDNSPLHF
DNA: TGTGCCAGCCGCCTAGACAATTCACCCCTCCACTTT

J: TRBJ1-2
V: TRBV29-1
D: NA
size: once
CDR3: CSVAGGEGGYTF
DNA: TGCAGCGTTGCGGGGGGTGAGGGAGGCTACACCTTC

J: TRBJ2-7
V: TRBV6-1
D: TRBD2
size: few
CDR3: CASSQVGGDEQYF
DNA: TGTGCCAGCAGCCAGGTTGGGGGGGACGAGCAGTACTTC

J: TRBJ2-1
V: TRBV24-1
D: NA
size: NA
CDR3: CATSVYNEQFF
DNA: TGTGCCACCAGCGTTTACAATGAGCAGTTCTTC

J: TRBJ2-1
V: TRBV11-3
D: TRBD2
size: NA
CDR3: CASNPSGSSYNEQFF
DNA: TGTGCCAGCAACCCTAGCGGTAGCTCCTACAATGAGCAGTTCTTC

J: TRBJ2-7
V: TRBV12-3/TRBV12-4
D: NA
size: NA
CDR3: CASNPQSYEQYF
DNA: TGTGCCAGCAATCCGCAGTCCTACGAGCAGTACTTC

J: TRBJ1-1
V: TRBV7-9
D: NA
size: few
CDR3: CASSPGTATEAFF
DNA: TGTGCCAGCAGCCCCGGGACCGCCACTGAAGCTTTCTTT

J: TRBJ1-2
V: TRBV5-5
D: NA
size: many
CDR3: CASSLKVPATRGGYTF
DNA: TGTGCCAGCAGCTTGAAGGTCCCCGCGACACGGGGTGGCTACACCTTC

J: TRBJ2-7
V: TRBV28
D: NA
size: NA
CDR3: CASLEMGAVEQYF
DNA: TGTGCCAGCCTAGAGATGGGTGCGGTCGAGCAGTACTTC

J: TRBJ2-2
V: TRBV5-6
D: NA
size: NA
CDR3: CASSLLQGLSNTGELFF
DNA: TGTGCCAGCAGCTTATTACAGGGCCTTTCGAACACCGGGGAGCTGTTTTTT

J: TRBJ2-3
V: TRBV7-9
D: NA
size: NA
CDR3: CASSLSEQNTDTQYF
DNA: TGTGCCAGCAGCTTAAGCGAACAGAACACAGATACGCAGTATTTT

J: TRBJ2-1
V: TRBV24-1
D: NA
size: few
CDR3: CATSGRGGINEQFF
DNA: TGTGCCACCAGTGGGAGGGGGGGCATCAATGAGCAGTTCTTC

J: TRBJ1-3
V: TRBV5-1
D: TRBD1
size: few
CDR3: CASSRTSGQGGNTIYF
DNA: TGCGCCAGCAGCCGTACATCGGGACAGGGTGGAAACACCATATATTTT

J: TRBJ2-7
V: TRBV27
D: NA
size: many
CDR3: CASSYQGSSSYEQYF
DNA: TGTGCCAGCAGTTACCAGGGTTCTAGCTCCTACGAGCAGTACTTC

J: TRBJ2-5
V: TRBV25-1
D: TRBD1
size: few
CDR3: CASSEWTGGRETQYF
DNA: TGTGCCAGCAGTGAATGGACAGGGGGCAGGGAGACCCAGTACTTC

J: TRBJ1-2
V: TRBV15
D: NA
size: NA
CDR3: CATSQGLGYTF
DNA: TGTGCCACCAGCCAGGGATTGGGCTACACCTTC

J: TRBJ1-1
V: TRBV6-5
D: NA
size: few
CDR3: CASRSRDNTEAFF
DNA: TGTGCCAGCAGATCCAGGGATAACACTGAAGCTTTCTTT

J: TRBJ2-1
V: TRBV4-2
D: TRBD2
size: few
CDR3: CASSQDSNGLGRNEQFF
DNA: TGTGCCAGCAGCCAAGATTCGAATGGACTAGGACGGAATGAGCAGTTCTTC

J: TRBJ2-1
V: TRBV7-2
D: TRBD2
size: NA
CDR3: CASSLTSEGYNEQFF
DNA: TGTGCCAGCAGCTTGACTAGCGAGGGCTACAATGAGCAGTTCTTC

J: TRBJ2-3
V: TRBV20-1
D: TRBD1
size: NA
CDR3: CSAAERGPDTQYF
DNA: TGCAGTGCTGCCGAAAGGGGGCCAGATACGCAGTATTTT

J: TRBJ2-3
V: TRBV6-5
D: NA
size: NA
CDR3: CASSYGGLSNTQYF
DNA: TGTGCCAGCAGTTACGGGGGCTTGTCAAATACGCAGTATTTT

J: TRBJ2-7
V: TRBV30
D: TRBD1
size: few
CDR3: CAWATGVGSYEQYF
DNA: TGTGCCTGGGCGACAGGGGTCGGTTCCTACGAGCAGTACTTC